This T cell receptor beta chain appears in the sequencing data of a study of OX40 agonist ivuxolimab in advanced cancers. Study-wide context: Two patients with cutaneous melanoma and one with hepatocellular carcinoma, three in total, showed partial responses. Study-level results: Expanded clones were, on average, more numerous in CD8+ T cells than in CD4+.

On this clone: Its antigen is as yet unknown.

Data came from immunoSEQ multiplex PCR; TCRdb stores just in-frame clones and leaves some out. The sample holds 65,000 to 85,000 clones, roughly 90% seen once. Trimming pared 1 base from V and 1 base from J, leaving 16 bases between. CDR3 length equals 17 residues. The germline V gene has CDR1 SGDLS and CDR2 YYNGEE. The chain links TRBV9 to TRBJ2-3, with D possibly TRBD1 on 5 matching bases. This receptor was identified in an adult with an advanced solid tumor such as melanoma, head and neck, liver or kidney cancer. The specimen was CD4+ or CD8+ T cells sorted from blood, collected in a trial of the OX40 agonist ivuxolimab. CDR3 loop: CASSVHPKGWGTDTQYF. In DNA form, the CDR3 reads TGTGCCAGCAGCGTACACCCCAAGGGGTGGGGCACAGATACGCAGTATTTT.